These T cell receptor beta chains were read from a single sample in a study of blood T cell repertoires in COVID-19. The repertoire was sequenced with immunoSEQ multiplex PCR; TCRdb's copy has only in-frame clones and lacks some. The sample lists about 59,000 clones; 70% to 85% were seen once. Sample: peripheral blood. The receptors come from a man aged 60 to 69 with acute or convalescent COVID-19. CDR3s include the opening cysteine and the closing phenylalanine or tryptophan. A D gene is named only where the DNA matches it firmly. Clone size is shown for a subset of rows, as once, few, many or a class of expanded clone.

V	D	J	size	DNA	CDR3
TRBV19	.	TRBJ1-5	.	TGTGCCAGTAGTATGCCCGGGTCCTTCCATCAGCCCCAGCATTTT	CASSMPGSFHQPQHF
TRBV21-1	.	TRBJ1-2	few	TGTGCCAGCAGCAAATCAGGCTTTAAGGGCTACACCTTC	CASSKSGFKGYTF
TRBV5-1	.	TRBJ1-5	.	TGCGCCAGCAGCCTTGGCACGGGTCAGCCCCAGCATTTT	CASSLGTGQPQHF
TRBV7-7	TRBD2	TRBJ2-1	.	TGTGCCAGCAGCTCGGGACTAGCGGGAGCTGAGCAGTTCTTC	CASSSGLAGAEQFF
TRBV7-2	.	TRBJ1-1	.	TGTGCCAGCAGCTTATGGGCGAACACTGAAGCTTTCTTT	CASSLWANTEAFF
TRBV7-8	TRBD2	TRBJ2-7	.	TGTGCCAGCAGCTTAGTAGGTAGCGGGGGATCCTCCTACGAGCAGTACTTC	CASSLVGSGGSSYEQYF
TRBV6-5	TRBD1	TRBJ1-3	.	TGTGCCAGCAGTAACAAAGGGACAGATGGAAACACCATATATTTT	CASSNKGTDGNTIYF
TRBV18	.	TRBJ2-1	.	TGTGCCTTCGCCCAGGGGCCCGCATCCTACAATGAGCAGTTCTTC	CAFAQGPASYNEQFF
TRBV23-1	TRBD1	TRBJ1-1	.	TGCGCCAGCAGTCAATCGAATAGGGGGCGCCGCGCCACTGAAGCTTTCTTT	CASSQSNRGRRATEAFF
TRBV27	TRBD1	TRBJ2-5	.	TGTGCCAGCAGTTCCCCGGGACAGGGAGCAGAGACCCAGTACTTC	CASSSPGQGAETQYF
TRBV11-1	.	TRBJ2-2	.	TGTGCCAGCAGCTTAGAGGGGGCCGGGGAGCTGTTTTTT	CASSLEGAGELFF
TRBV27	.	TRBJ1-2	.	TGTGCCAGCAGTTTATATGGGACACTGAATGGCTACACCTTC	CASSLYGTLNGYTF
TRBV7-9	.	TRBJ1-2	.	TGTGCCAGCAGTCAGGGTTTCAACTATGGCTACACCTTC	CASSQGFNYGYTF
TRBV2	.	TRBJ2-7	.	TGTGCCAGCAGTGACCCGGTCGTCGAGCAGTACTTC	CASSDPVVEQYF
TRBV19	.	TRBJ1-2	few	TGTGCCAGTAGACCGGCGGGCTATGGCTACACCTTC	CASRPAGYGYTF
TRBV6-6	.	TRBJ1-2	.	TGTGCCAGCAGTTACTCGAGGCGGATTTATGGCTACACCTTC	CASSYSRRIYGYTF
TRBV7-8	.	TRBJ2-1	.	TGTGCCAGCAGCATCTCGAGGTTTGTCGATGAGCAGTTCTTC	CASSISRFVDEQFF
TRBV20-1	TRBD2	TRBJ2-7	.	TGCAGTGCTAGTCTCCGGTCGGGACTAGCGGGAGGCGAGCAGTACTTC	CSASLRSGLAGGEQYF
TRBV18	.	TRBJ1-1	few	TGTGCCAGCTCACCCGAGATACCACCGAACACTGAAGCTTTCTTT	CASSPEIPPNTEAFF
TRBV9	TRBD2	TRBJ2-5	.	TGTGCCAGCAGCGGGTTACTAGCGGGAGGTGGGGAGACCCAGTACTTC	CASSGLLAGGGETQYF
TRBV14	TRBD1	TRBJ2-1	.	TGTGCCAGCAGCCAAACGGGACAGGGGGGCTACAATGAGCAGTTCTTC	CASSQTGQGGYNEQFF
TRBV2	TRBD1	TRBJ1-1	few	TGTGCCAGCAAAGACAGGGGGATAAGGCACACTGAAGCTTTCTTT	CASKDRGIRHTEAFF
TRBV7-8	.	TRBJ1-6	many	TGTGCCAGCAGCTTAACAAGTTTCTCCTCACCCCTCCACTTT	CASSLTSFSSPLHF
TRBV4-3	TRBD2	TRBJ2-5	.	TGCGCCAGCAGCCCTCAGTACCTAGCGGGAGGGTTAGAGACCCAGTACTTC	CASSPQYLAGGLETQYF
TRBV28	.	TRBJ1-6	.	TGTGCCAGCAGTTTATATGGCAGAAGAAATTCACCCCTCCACTTT	CASSLYGRRNSPLHF
TRBV19	.	TRBJ2-3	.	TGTGCCAGTAGTATGGGGAGTACCACAGATACGCAGTATTTT	CASSMGSTTDTQYF
TRBV28	.	TRBJ1-6	.	TGTGCCAGCAGACGTAGCTCCTATAATTCACCCCTCCACTTT	CASRRSSYNSPLHF
TRBV28	TRBD2	TRBJ2-7	.	TGTGCCAGCAGTTTAAACGCGGGAGGCGTACCTTCGAACGAGCAGTACTTC	CASSLNAGGVPSNEQYF
TRBV19	.	TRBJ2-1	once	TGTGCCAGTCGGGGGAGATCCTACAATGAGCAGTTCTTC	CASRGRSYNEQFF
TRBV29-1	.	TRBJ1-1	.	TGCAGCGTGCGCGGGGTTCGGAAAGCTTTCTTT	CSVRGVRKAFF